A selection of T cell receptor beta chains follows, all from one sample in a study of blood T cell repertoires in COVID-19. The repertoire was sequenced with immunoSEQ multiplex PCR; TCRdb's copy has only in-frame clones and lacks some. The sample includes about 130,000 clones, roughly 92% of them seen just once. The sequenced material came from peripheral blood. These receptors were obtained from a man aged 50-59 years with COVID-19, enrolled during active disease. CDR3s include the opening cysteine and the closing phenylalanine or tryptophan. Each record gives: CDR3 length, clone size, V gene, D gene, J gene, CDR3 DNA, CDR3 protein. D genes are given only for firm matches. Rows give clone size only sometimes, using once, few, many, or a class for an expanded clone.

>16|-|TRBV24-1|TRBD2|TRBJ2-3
TGTGCCACCAGTGATTTCCAAGGACTAGGCACAGATACGCAGTATTTT
CATSDFQGLGTDTQYF
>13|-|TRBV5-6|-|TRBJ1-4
TGTGCCAGCAGCTTTCAAACTAATGAAAAACTGTTTTTT
CASSFQTNEKLFF
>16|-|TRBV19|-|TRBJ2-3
TGTGCCAGTAGTATATCAGGTATTGCTAGCACAGATACGCAGTATTTT
CASSISGIASTDTQYF
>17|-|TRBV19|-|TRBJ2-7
TGTGCCAGTAGTATTGGGCGAACACAGGAATCTCGGAACGAGCAGTACTTC
CASSIGRTQESRNEQYF
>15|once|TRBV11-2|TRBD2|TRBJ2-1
TGTGCCAGCAGCTTTGGACTAGCGGCCAACAATGAGCAGTTCTTC
CASSFGLAANNEQFF
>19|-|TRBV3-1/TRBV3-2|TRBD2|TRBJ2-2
TGTGCCAGCACCTCAGAAGGGTTAGCGGGAGGTCAGAACACCGGGGAGCTGTTTTTT
CASTSEGLAGGQNTGELFF
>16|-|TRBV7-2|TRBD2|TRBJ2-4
TGTGCCAGCAGCGGGGGGACTAGCGGGAGCCAAAACATTCAGTACTTC
CASSGGTSGSQNIQYF
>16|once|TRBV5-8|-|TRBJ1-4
TGTGCCAGCAGCCTGAGGGCGACGCCCACGGGTGAAAAACTGTTTTTT
CASSLRATPTGEKLFF
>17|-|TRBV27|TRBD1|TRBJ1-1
TGTGCCAGCAGTTTAAGGGCAGGGGGCGTTGAGAACACTGAAGCTTTCTTT
CASSLRAGGVENTEAFF
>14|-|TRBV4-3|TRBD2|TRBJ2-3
TGCGCCGGCCCTCGGACTAGCGGGGCAGATACGCAGTATTTT
CAGPRTSGADTQYF
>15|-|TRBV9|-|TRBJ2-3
TGTGCCAGCAGCCGGCGGGCAGGCCAGGCAGATACGCAGTATTTT
CASSRRAGQADTQYF
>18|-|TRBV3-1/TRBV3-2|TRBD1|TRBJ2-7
TGTGCCAGCAGCCAAGATCAGGGGGCAGGGGCGGGCCGCTACGAGCAGTACTTC
CASSQDQGAGAGRYEQYF
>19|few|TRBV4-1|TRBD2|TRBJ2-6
TGCGCCAGCAGCCAGATGGGACTAGCGGGATTAACTGGGGCCAACGTCCTGACTTTC
CASSQMGLAGLTGANVLTF
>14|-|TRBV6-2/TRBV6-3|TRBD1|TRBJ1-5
TGTGCCAGCAGTCAGACAGGGGAGAATCAGCCCCAGCATTTT
CASSQTGENQPQHF
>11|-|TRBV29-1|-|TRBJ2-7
TGCAGCGTCACACAGCTCTACGAGCAGTACTTC
CSVTQLYEQYF
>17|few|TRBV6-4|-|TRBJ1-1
TGTGCCAGCAGTGACTCGAGCGGGACATCGTCCAACACTGAAGCTTTCTTT
CASSDSSGTSSNTEAFF
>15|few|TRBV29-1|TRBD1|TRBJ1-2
TGCAGCGTTGCTGACGACAGGGCTCGTAACTATGGCTACACCTTC
CSVADDRARNYGYTF
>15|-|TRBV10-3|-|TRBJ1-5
TGTGCCATCAGTGGAGATTCGATTAGCAATCAGCCCCAGCATTTT
CAISGDSISNQPQHF
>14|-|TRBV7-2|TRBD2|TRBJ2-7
TGTGCCAGCAGCATCAAGCGGGAGGCCCGCGAGCAGTACTTC
CASSIKREAREQYF
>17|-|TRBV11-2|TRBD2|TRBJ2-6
TGTGCCAGCAGCCCTAGACTAGCGGGAGATGGGGCCAACGTCCTGACTTTC
CASSPRLAGDGANVLTF
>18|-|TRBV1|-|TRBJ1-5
TGCACCAGCAGCCAAGATCGTCCGAGGAGGCGGAACAATCAGCCCCAGCATTTT
CTSSQDRPRRRNNQPQHF
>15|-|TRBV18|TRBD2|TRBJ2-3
TGTGCCAGCTCACCACCGAGCGGGGAGGGAGATACGCAGTATTTT
CASSPPSGEGDTQYF
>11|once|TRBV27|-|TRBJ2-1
TGTGCCACCCGAGTCCGCAATGAGCAGTTCTTC
CATRVRNEQFF
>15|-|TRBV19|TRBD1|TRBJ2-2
TGTGCCAGTAGTATAAGGACAGGGGCATCAGGGGAGCTGTTTTTT
CASSIRTGASGELFF
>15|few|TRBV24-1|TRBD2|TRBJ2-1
TGTGCCACCAGTGATGGGGGACTAGCGGGTCATGAGCAGTTCTTC
CATSDGGLAGHEQFF
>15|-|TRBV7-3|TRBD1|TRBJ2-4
TGTGCCAGCAGCTCGGGACAGGGGGCATCGAACATTCAGTACTTC
CASSSGQGASNIQYF
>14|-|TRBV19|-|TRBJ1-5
TGTGCCAGTAGTATGGGGCCGGAGGGCCAGCCCCAGCATTTT
CASSMGPEGQPQHF
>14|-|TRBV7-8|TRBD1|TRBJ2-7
TGTGCCAGCAGCTTAGCGCACAGGGGATACGAGCAGTACTTC
CASSLAHRGYEQYF
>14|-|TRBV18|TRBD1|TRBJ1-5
TGTGCCAGCGAACAGGGGCAGGGTAATCAGCCCCAGCATTTT
CASEQGQGNQPQHF
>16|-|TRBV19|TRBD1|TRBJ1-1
TGTGCCAGTAGTATACCCCTACGACAGGGGAACACTGAAGCTTTCTTT
CASSIPLRQGNTEAFF
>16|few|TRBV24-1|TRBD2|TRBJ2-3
TGTGCCACCAGTGTACCCATAGCGGGGCGCACAGATACGCAGTATTTT
CATSVPIAGRTDTQYF
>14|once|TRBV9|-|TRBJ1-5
TGTGCCAGCAGCGTATCCGGTGGCAATCAGCCCCAGCATTTT
CASSVSGGNQPQHF
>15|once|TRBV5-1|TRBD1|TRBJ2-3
TGCGCCAGCAGCCCAGGCCTGACAGGGACAGATACGCAGTATTTT
CASSPGLTGTDTQYF
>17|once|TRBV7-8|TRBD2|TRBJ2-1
TGTGCCAGCAGCCATTTTCTTAGCGGGAGGGTCTACAATGAGCAGTTCTTC
CASSHFLSGRVYNEQFF
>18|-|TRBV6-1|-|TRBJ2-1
TGTGCCAGCAGTGAACCCCTCGTCTATCGCTTGGCCAGCGATGAGCAGTTCTTC
CASSEPLVYRLASDEQFF
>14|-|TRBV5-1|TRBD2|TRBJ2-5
TGCGCCAGCAGCTTGAGCGGGGGGGTAGAGACCCAGTACTTC
CASSLSGGVETQYF
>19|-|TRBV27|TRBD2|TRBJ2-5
TGTGCCAGCAGTGCCGTCCCTAGCGGGAGAGGGGGCAGGAAAGAGACCCAGTACTTC
CASSAVPSGRGGRKETQYF
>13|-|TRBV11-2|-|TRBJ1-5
TGTGCCAGCAGCTTAGGGGAGGGCTGGCCCCAGCATTTT
CASSLGEGWPQHF
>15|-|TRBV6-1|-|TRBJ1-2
TGTGCCAGCAGTGAAGCGCCAGGGGCCTACTATGGCTACACCTTC
CASSEAPGAYYGYTF
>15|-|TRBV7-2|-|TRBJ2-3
TGTGCCAGCAGCTTAGGTAGCGGACCCACAGATACGCAGTATTTT
CASSLGSGPTDTQYF
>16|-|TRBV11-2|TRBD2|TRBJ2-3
TGTGCCAGCAGCCCCACCCTGGGGGGGAGGCCCTCAACGCAGTATTTT
CASSPTLGGRPSTQYF
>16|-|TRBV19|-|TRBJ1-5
TGTGCCAGTAGTATGGGAGGGGCCCGTAGCAATCAGCCCCAGCATTTT
CASSMGGARSNQPQHF
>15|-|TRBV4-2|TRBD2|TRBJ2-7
TGTGCCAGCAGCCAAGAGGGGGAGGGAACCTACGAGCAGTACTTC
CASSQEGEGTYEQYF
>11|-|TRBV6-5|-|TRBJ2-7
TGTGCCAGCGAGGAGAGAGGTCAGCAGTACTTC
CASEERGQQYF
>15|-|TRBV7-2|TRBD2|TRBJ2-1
TGTGCCAGCTTGGGGACTAGCGGGATCTACAATGAGCAGTTCTTC
CASLGTSGIYNEQFF
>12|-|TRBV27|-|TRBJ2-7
TGTGCCAGCAGTCCCAATCTATACGAGCAGTACTTC
CASSPNLYEQYF
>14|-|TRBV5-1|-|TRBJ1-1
TGCGCCAGCAGCTTGGACCTCGGGAACACTGAAGCTTTCTTT
CASSLDLGNTEAFF
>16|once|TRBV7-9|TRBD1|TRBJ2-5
TGTGCCAGCAGCTTGAACAGGGGCCCCTACCAAGAGACCCAGTACTTC
CASSLNRGPYQETQYF
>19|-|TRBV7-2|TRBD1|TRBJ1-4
TGTGCCAGCAGCTTAACAGGACAGGGGACCTTTGCACCTAATGAAAAACTGTTTTTT
CASSLTGQGTFAPNEKLFF